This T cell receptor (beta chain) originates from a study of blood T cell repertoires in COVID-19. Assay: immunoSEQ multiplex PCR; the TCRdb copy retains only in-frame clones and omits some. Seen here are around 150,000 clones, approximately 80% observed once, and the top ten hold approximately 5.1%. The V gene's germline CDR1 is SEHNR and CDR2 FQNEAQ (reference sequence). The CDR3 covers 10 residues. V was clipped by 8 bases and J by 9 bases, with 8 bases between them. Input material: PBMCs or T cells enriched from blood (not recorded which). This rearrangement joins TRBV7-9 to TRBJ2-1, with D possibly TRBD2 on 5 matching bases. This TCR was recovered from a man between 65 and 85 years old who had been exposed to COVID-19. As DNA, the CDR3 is TGTGCCAGCGGGAGCGGTGAGCAGTTCTTC. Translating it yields CASGSGEQFF.